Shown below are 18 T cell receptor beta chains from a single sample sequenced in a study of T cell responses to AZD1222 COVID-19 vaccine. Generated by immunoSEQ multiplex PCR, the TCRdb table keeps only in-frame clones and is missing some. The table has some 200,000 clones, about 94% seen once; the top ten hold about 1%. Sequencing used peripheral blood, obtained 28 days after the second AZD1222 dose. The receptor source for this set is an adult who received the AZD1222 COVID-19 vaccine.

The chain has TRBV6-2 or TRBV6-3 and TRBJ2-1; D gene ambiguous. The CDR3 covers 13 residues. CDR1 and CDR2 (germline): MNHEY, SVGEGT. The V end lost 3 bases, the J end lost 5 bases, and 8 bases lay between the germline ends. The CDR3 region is CASSYPIHNEQFF. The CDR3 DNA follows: TGTGCCAGCAGTTATCCGATTCACAATGAGCAGTTCTTC.

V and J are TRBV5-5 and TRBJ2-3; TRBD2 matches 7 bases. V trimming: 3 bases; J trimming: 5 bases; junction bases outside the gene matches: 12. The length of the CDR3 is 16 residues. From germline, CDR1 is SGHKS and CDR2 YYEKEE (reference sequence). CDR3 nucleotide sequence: TGTGCCAGCAGCTCAATCCGGGACTATCATGGAGATACGCAGTATTTT. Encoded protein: CASSSIRDYHGDTQYF.

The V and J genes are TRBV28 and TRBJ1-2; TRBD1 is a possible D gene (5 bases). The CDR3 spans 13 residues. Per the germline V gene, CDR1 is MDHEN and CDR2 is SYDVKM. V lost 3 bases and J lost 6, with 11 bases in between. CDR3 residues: CASSLQGGNGYTF. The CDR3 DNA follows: TGTGCCAGCAGTTTGCAGGGCGGCAATGGCTACACCTTC.

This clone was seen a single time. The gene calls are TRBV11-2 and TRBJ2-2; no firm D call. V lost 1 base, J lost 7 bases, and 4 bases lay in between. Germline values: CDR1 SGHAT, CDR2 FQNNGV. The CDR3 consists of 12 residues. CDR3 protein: CASSLGFGELFF. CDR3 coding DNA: TGTGCCAGCAGCTTAGGCTTCGGGGAGCTGTTTTTT.

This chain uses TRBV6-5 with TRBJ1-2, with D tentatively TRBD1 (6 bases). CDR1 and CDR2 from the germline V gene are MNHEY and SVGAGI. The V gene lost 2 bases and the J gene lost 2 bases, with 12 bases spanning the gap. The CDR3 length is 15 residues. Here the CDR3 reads CASSYNGGGNYGYTF. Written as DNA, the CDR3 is TGTGCCAGCAGTTACAACGGGGGCGGGAACTATGGCTACACCTTC.

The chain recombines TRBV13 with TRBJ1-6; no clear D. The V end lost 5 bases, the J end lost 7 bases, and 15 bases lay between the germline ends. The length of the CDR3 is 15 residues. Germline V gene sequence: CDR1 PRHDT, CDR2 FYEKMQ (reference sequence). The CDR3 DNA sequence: TGTGCCAGCAGCCCCGGACTCCCTTTAAATTCACCCCTCCACTTT. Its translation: CASSPGLPLNSPLHF. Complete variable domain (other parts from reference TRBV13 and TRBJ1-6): AAGVIQSPRHLIKEKRETATLKCYPIPRHDTVYWYQQGPGQDPQFLISFYEKMQSDKGSIPDRFSAQQFSDYHSELNMSSLELGDSALYFCASSPGLPLNSPLHFGNGTRLTVT.

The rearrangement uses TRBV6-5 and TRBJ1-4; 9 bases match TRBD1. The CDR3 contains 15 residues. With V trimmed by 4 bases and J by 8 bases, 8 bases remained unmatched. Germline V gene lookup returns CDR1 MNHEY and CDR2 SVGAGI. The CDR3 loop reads CASSSPGQGNEKLFF. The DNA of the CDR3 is TGTGCCAGCAGTTCGCCGGGACAGGGAAACGAAAAACTGTTTTTT.

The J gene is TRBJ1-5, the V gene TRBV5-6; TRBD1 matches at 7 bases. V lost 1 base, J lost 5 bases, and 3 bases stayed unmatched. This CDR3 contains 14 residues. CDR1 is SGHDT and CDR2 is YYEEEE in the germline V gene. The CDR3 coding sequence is TGTGCCAGCAGCTTGAGGGACAGCTATCAGCCCCAGCATTTT. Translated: CASSLRDSYQPQHF. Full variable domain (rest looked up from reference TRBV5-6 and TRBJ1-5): DAGVTQSPTHLIKTRGQQVTLRCSPKSGHDTVSWYQQALGQGPQFIFQYYEEEERQRGNFPDRFSGHQFPNYSSELNVNALLLGDSALYLCASSLRDSYQPQHFGDGTRLSIL.

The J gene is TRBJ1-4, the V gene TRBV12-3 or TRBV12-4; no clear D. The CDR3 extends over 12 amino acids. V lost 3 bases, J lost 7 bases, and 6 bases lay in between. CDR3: CASSFGREKLFF. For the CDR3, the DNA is TGTGCCAGCAGTTTTGGCCGTGAAAAACTGTTTTTT.

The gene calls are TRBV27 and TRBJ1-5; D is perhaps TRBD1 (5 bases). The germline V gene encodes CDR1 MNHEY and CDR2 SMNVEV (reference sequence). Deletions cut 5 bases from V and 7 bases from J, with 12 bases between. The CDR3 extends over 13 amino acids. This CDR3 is CASSLDRGQPQHF. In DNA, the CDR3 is TGTGCCAGCAGTCTCGACCGGGGGCAGCCCCAGCATTTT.

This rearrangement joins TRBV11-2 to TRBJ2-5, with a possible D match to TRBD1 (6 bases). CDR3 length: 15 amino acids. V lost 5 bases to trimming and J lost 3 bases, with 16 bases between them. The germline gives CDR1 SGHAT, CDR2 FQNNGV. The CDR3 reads CASSPHYTGKETQYF. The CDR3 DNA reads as TGTGCCAGCAGCCCACACTATACAGGGAAAGAGACCCAGTACTTC.

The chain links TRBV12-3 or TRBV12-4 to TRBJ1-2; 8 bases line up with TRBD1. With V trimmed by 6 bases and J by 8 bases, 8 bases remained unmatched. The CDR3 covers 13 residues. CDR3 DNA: TGTGCCAGCAGCTCGGGACAGGCTGTGGGCTACACCTTC. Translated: CASSSGQAVGYTF.

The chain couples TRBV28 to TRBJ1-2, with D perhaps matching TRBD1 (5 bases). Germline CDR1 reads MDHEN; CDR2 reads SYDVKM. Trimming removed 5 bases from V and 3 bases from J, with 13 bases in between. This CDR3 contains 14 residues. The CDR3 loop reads CASSPGTRDYGYTF. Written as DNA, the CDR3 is TGTGCCAGCAGTCCGGGGACGAGGGACTATGGCTACACCTTC.

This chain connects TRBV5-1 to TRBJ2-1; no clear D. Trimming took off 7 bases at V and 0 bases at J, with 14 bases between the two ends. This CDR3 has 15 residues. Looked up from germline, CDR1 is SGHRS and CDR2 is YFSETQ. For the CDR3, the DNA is TGCGCCAGCCTGTACACGCCGAGCTCCTACAATGAGCAGTTCTTC. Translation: CASLYTPSSYNEQFF.

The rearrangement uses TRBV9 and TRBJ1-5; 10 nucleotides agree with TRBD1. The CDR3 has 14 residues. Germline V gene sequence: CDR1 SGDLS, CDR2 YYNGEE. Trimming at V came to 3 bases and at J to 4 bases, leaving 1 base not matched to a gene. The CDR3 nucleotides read TGTGCCAGCAGCGCGGACAGGGGGAATCAGCCCCAGCATTTT. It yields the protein CASSADRGNQPQHF. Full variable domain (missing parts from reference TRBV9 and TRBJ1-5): DSGVTQTPKHLITATGQRVTLRCSPRSGDLSVYWYQQSLDQGLQFLIQYYNGEERAKGNILERFSAQQFPDLHSELNLSSLELGDSALYFCASSADRGNQPQHFGDGTRLSIL.

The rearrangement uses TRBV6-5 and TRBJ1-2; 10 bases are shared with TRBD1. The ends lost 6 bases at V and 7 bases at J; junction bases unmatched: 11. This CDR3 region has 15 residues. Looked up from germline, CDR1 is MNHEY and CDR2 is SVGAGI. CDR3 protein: CASSDVGQGFGGYTF. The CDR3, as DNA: TGTGCCAGCAGCGACGTGGGACAGGGGTTCGGTGGCTACACCTTC.

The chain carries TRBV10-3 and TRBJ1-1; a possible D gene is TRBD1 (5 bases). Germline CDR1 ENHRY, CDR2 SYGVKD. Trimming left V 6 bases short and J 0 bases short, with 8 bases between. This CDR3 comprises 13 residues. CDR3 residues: CAIRGHLNTEAFF. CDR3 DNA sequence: TGTGCCATCAGAGGACATCTGAACACTGAAGCTTTCTTT.

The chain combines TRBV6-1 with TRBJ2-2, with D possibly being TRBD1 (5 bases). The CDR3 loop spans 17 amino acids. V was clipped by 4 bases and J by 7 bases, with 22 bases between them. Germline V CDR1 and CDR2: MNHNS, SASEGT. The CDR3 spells CASSVQRGRDRVGELFF. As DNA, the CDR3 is TGTGCCAGCAGTGTTCAAAGGGGCAGGGATCGAGTCGGGGAGCTGTTTTTT.